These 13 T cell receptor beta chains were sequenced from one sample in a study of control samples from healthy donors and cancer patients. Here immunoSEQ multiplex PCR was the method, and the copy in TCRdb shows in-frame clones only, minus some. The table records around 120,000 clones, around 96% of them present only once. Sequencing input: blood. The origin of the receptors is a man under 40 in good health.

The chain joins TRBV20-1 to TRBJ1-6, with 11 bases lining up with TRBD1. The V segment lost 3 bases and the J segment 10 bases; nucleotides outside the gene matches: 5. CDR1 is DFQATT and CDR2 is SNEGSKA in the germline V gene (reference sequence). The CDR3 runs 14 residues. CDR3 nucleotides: TGCAGTGCTAGTAGGACAGGGGGCCACTCACCCCTCCACTTT. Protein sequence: CSASRTGGHSPLHF.

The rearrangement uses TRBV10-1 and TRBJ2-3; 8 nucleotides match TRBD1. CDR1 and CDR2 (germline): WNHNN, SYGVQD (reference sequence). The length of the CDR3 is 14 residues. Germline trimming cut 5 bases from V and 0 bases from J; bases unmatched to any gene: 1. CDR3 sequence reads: CASSRDRSTDTQYF. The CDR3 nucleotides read TGCGCCAGCAGTAGGGACAGGAGCACAGATACGCAGTATTTT.

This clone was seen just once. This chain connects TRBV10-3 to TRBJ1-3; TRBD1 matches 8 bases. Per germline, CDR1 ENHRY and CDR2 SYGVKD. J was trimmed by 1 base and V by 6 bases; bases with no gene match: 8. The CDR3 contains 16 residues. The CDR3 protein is CAIRRTGTISGNTIYF. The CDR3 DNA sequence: TGTGCCATCAGGAGGACAGGGACGATATCTGGAAACACCATATATTTT.

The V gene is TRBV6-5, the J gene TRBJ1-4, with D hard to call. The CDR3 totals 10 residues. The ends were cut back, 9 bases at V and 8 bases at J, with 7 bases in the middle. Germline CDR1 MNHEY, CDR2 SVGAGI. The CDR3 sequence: CARPGEKLFF. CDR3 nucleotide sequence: TGTGCCAGACCGGGAGAAAAACTGTTTTTT.

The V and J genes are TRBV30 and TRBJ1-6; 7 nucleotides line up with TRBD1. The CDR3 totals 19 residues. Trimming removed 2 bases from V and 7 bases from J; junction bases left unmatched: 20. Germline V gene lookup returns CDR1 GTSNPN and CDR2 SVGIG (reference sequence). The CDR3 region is CAWSPRGGDREKGNSPLHF. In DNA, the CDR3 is TGTGCCTGGAGTCCCCGCGGTGGGGACAGAGAGAAGGGGAATTCACCCCTCCACTTT.

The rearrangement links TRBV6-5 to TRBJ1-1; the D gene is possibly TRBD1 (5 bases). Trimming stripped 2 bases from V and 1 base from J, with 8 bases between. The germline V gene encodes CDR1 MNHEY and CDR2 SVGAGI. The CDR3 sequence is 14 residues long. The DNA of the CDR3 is TGTGCCAGCAGTTACGGTACAGGGAACACTGAAGCTTTCTTT. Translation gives CASSYGTGNTEAFF.

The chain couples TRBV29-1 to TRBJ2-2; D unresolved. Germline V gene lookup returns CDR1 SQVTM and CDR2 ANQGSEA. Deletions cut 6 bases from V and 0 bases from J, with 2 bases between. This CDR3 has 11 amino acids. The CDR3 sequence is CSVTNTGELFF. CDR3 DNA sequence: TGCAGCGTCACGAACACCGGGGAGCTGTTTTTT.

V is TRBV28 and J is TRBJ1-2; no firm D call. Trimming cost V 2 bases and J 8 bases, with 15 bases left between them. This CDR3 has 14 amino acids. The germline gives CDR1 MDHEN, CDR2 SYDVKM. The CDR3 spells CASSLSMFYTGYTF. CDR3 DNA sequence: TGTGCCAGCAGTTTAAGTATGTTCTATACAGGCTACACCTTC.

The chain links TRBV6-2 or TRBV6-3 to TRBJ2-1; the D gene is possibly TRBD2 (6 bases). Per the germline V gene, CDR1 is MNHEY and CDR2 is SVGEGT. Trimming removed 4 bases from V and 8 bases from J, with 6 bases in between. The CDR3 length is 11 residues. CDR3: CASSWRDEQFF. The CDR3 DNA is TGTGCCAGCAGTTGGAGGGATGAGCAGTTCTTC.

CDR3 bases: TGTGCCAGCAGTTCGGGGGACAGAAATGAAAAACTGTTTTTT. It encodes CASSSGDRNEKLFF. The chain links TRBV27 to TRBJ1-4; 7 nucleotides align to TRBD1. The CDR3 sequence is 14 residues long. The V gene's germline CDR1 is MNHEY and CDR2 SMNVEV (reference sequence). Germline trimming cut 4 bases from V and 5 bases from J; bases unmatched to any gene: 4.

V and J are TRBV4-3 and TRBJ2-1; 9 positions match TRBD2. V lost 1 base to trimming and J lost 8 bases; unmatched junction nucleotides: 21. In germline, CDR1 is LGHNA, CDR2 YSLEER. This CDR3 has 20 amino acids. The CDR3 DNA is TGCGCCAGCAGCCAAGCGTCAGCACTTCTTGGGCGCGGGGGGGCCCATGAGCAGTTCTTC. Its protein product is CASSQASALLGRGGAHEQFF.

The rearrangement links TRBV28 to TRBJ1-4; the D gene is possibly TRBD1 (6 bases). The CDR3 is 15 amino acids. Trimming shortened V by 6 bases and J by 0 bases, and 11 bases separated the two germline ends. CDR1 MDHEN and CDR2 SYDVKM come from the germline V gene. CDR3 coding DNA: TGTGCCAGCAGCCGCCCAGGGGCAACTAATGAAAAACTGTTTTTT. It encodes CASSRPGATNEKLFF.

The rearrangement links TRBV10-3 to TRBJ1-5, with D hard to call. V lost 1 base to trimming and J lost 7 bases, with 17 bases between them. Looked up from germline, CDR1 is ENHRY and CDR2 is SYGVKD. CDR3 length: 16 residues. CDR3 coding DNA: TGTGCCATCAGTGAGTTCGGCCGCCTGGTGGAGCAGCCCCAGCATTTT. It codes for CAISEFGRLVEQPQHF.